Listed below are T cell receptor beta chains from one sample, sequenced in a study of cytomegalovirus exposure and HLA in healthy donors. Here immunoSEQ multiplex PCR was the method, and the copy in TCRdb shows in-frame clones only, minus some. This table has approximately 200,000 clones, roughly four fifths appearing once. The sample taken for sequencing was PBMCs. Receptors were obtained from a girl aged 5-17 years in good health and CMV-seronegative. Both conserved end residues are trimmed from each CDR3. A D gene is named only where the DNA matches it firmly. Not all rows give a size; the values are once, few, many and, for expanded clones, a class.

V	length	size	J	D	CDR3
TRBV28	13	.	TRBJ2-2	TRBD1	ASSLGDRATGELF
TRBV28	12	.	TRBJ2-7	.	ASSSGFPPYEQY
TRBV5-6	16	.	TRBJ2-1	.	ASSPNPVPLSSYNEQF
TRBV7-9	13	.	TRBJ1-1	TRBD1	ASSSRTGENTEAF
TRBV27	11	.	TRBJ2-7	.	ASSRDTTYEQY
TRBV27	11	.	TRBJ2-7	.	ASSSRGLDEQY
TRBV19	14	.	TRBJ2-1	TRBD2	ASSRAMGLARNEQF
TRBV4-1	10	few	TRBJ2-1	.	ASSQDLNEQF
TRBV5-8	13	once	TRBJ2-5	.	ASSLVLGGFETQY
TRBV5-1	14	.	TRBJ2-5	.	ASSTGGTVLQETQY
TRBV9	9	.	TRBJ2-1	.	ASSGENEQF
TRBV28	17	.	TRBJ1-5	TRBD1	ASSAIWTGGPGGNQPQH
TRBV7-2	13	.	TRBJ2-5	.	ASSLGWGVQETQY
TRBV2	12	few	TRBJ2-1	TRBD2	ASSWTSGGNEQF
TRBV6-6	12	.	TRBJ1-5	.	ASRGRATNQPQH
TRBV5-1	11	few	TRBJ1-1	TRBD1	ASSIGQGTEAF
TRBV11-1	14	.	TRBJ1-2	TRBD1	ASSHGQGANLYGYT
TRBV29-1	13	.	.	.	SVEVVGGSSYEQY
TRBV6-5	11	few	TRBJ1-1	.	ASSYGESTEAF
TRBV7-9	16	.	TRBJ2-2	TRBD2	ASSLGWTSGRNTGELF
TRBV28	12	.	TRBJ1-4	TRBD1	ASSQGGTNEKLF
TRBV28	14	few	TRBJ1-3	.	ASNSLQEGSGNTIY
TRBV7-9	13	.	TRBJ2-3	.	ASSLQAFRTDTQY
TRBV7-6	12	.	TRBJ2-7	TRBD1	ASSPGTGDREQY
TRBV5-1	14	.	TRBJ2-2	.	ASSSTGRGDTGELF
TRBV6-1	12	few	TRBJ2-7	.	ASTRGRLMDEQY
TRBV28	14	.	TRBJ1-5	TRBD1	ASSIGQGGGNQPQH
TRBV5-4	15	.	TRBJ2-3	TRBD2	ASSLTKLAGSTDTQY
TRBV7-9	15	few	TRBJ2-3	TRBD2	ASSLGLAGRGADTQY
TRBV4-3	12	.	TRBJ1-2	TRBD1	ASSQPGTGGGYT
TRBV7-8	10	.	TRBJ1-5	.	ASSKGDQPQH
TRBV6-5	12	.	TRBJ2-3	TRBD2	ASRPGTSGGMEY
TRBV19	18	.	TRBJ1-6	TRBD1	ASRGYAGQRLTTYNSPLH
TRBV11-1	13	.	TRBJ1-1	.	ASSRGVLENTEAF
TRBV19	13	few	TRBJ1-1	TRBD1	ASSIRHRGDTEAF